The 16 T cell receptor beta chains given below trace back to one sample, sequenced in a study of T cell changes during pregnancy in multiple sclerosis. The method was immunoSEQ multiplex PCR; TCRdb's version includes in-frame clones alone and lacks a portion of them. This sample has approximately 30,000 clones; 91% occur once, and the top ten carry under 5%. Sequencing was performed on CD8+ T cells from peripheral blood mononuclear cells, taken in the second trimester of pregnancy. The receptors originated from a female donor in good health, enrolled as a control in a pregnancy study.

The chain uses TRBV14 and TRBJ1-2, with D possibly being TRBD1 (6 bases). Germline CDR1 is SGHDN and CDR2 is FVKESK. The CDR3 loop spans 13 amino acids. The germline V and J ends were trimmed by 3 bases and 6 bases, with 11 bases remaining between them. The CDR3 region is CASSHATGNGYTF. The CDR3 nucleotides are TGTGCCAGCAGCCACGCGACAGGAAATGGCTACACCTTC.

This clone has just a few counts. This chain links TRBV19 with TRBJ1-1; D gene uncertain. This CDR3 spans 14 amino acids. Trimming shortened V by 3 bases and J by 5 bases, and 13 bases separated the two germline ends. In germline, CDR1 is LNHDA, CDR2 SQIVND (reference sequence). The CDR3 coding sequence is TGTGCCAGTAGTATCCGGGAGGCCGGTACTGAAGCTTTCTTT. This translates into CASSIREAGTEAFF.

With regard to this clone: Other DNA sequences of this sample code for an identical CDR3. The V gene is TRBV7-8, the J gene TRBJ1-1; D gene uncertain. Per the germline V gene, CDR1 is SGHVS and CDR2 is FQNEAQ. V lost 2 bases, J lost 4 bases, and 14 bases lay in between. This CDR3 has 15 residues. This CDR3 is CASSLTGESGTEAFF. As DNA, the CDR3 is TGTGCCAGCAGCTTAACCGGAGAAAGTGGCACTGAAGCTTTCTTT. Supplemented by reference TRBV7-8 and TRBJ1-1, the full variable domain reads GAGVSQSPRYKVAKRGQDVALRCDPISGHVSLFWYQQALGQGPEFLTYFQNEAQLDKSGLPSDRFFAERPEGSVSTLKIQRTQQEDSAVYLCASSLTGESGTEAFFGQGTRLTVV.

The rearrangement joins TRBV4-1 to TRBJ2-7; TRBD1 agrees at 7 bases. The CDR3 extends over 15 amino acids. Losses at the gene ends were 5 bases for V and 0 bases for J; bases not matched to a gene: 7. In germline, CDR1 is MGHRA, CDR2 YSYEKL. CDR3 protein: CASSYRQGSSYEQYF. The DNA for the CDR3 is TGCGCCAGCAGCTACCGACAGGGTAGCTCCTACGAGCAGTACTTC.

This clone is a singleton in its sample. The chain joins TRBV7-2 to TRBJ1-2; D is ambiguous. With 1 base removed from V and 2 bases from J, the gap between germline ends came to 5 bases. Germline values: CDR1 SGHTA, CDR2 FQGNSA. The CDR3 has 13 residues. CDR3: CASSLGANYGYTF. CDR3 DNA: TGTGCCAGCAGCTTAGGGGCCAACTATGGCTACACCTTC.

The chain uses TRBV7-9 and TRBJ2-7; TRBD1 is a possible D gene (6 bases). Germline V gene sequence: CDR1 SEHNR, CDR2 FQNEAQ (reference sequence). The V gene lost 7 bases and the J gene lost 1 base, with 17 bases spanning the gap. The CDR3 covers 15 residues. For the CDR3, the DNA is TGTGCCAGCACCCAGGGGCGGGCACATTCCTACGAGCAGTACTTC. It codes for CASTQGRAHSYEQYF.

This chain uses TRBV30 with TRBJ1-1; D is unclear. The V gene lost 1 base and the J gene lost 1 base, with 4 bases spanning the gap. Germline V gives CDR1 GTSNPN, CDR2 SVGIG (reference sequence). This CDR3 spans 12 amino acids. CDR3 loop: CAWSAQNTEAFF. In DNA form, the CDR3 reads TGTGCCTGGAGTGCCCAGAACACTGAAGCTTTCTTT.

The chain combines TRBV30 with TRBJ1-6; TRBD1 might be the D (6 bases). Trimming stripped 5 bases from V and 7 bases from J, with 9 bases between. Germline V lookup: CDR1 GTSNPN, CDR2 SVGIG (reference sequence). This CDR3 comprises 12 residues. CDR3 sequence (DNA): TGTGCCTGGCAGGGGTTAAATTCACCCCTCCACTTT. It encodes CAWQGLNSPLHF.

The chain combines TRBV7-9 with TRBJ2-3, with TRBD1 identical over 7 bases. The CDR3 spans 12 residues. Per germline, CDR1 SEHNR and CDR2 FQNEAQ (reference sequence). J lost 5 bases, V lost 5 bases, and 1 base had no gene match. The CDR3 spells CASSPGGDTQYF. The CDR3 nucleotides are TGTGCCAGCAGCCCAGGGGGAGATACGCAGTATTTT.

The chain couples TRBV9 to TRBJ1-5; D is uncertain. There are 15 residues in the CDR3. Germline CDR1 is SGDLS and CDR2 is YYNGEE. V was trimmed by 2 bases and J by 2 bases, leaving 11 bases between them. The CDR3 is CASSVEEMGNQPQHF. The CDR3 bases are TGTGCCAGCAGCGTGGAGGAGATGGGCAATCAGCCCCAGCATTTT.

This chain joins TRBV4-1 and TRBJ2-2, with TRBD2 matching 7 bases. The CDR3 runs to 15 residues. Germline lookup yields CDR1 MGHRA and CDR2 YSYEKL. With 4 bases clipped from V and 7 bases from J, the junction kept 9 bases outside the gene matches. The CDR3 reads CASSPLGLVFGELFF. CDR3 in DNA: TGCGCCAGCAGCCCCCTAGGACTAGTATTCGGGGAGCTGTTTTTT.

The chain uses TRBV7-9 and TRBJ1-1, with a possible D match to TRBD1 (5 bases). Trimming stripped 4 bases from V and 7 bases from J, with 7 bases between. The CDR3 totals 11 residues. Germline CDR1 reads SEHNR; CDR2 reads FQNEAQ (reference sequence). The CDR3 DNA reads as TGTGCCAGCAGCTGGGGCAATGAAGCTTTCTTT. Its translation is CASSWGNEAFF. Full variable domain (missing parts from reference TRBV7-9 and TRBJ1-1): DTGVSQNPRHKITKRGQNVTFRCDPISEHNRLYWYRQTLGQGPEFLTYFQNEAQLEKSRLLSDRFSAERPKGSFSTLEIQRTEQGDSAMYLCASSWGNEAFFGQGTRLTVV.

As to this clone: Without the conserved terminal phenylalanine or tryptophan, this CDR3 likely stems from a read error. The DNA is omitted, as the CDR3 cannot be located on it reliably, and the CDR3 follows TCRdb's listing. The rearrangement joins TRBV11-2 to TRBJ1-1; whether TRBD1, the table's D call, matches the DNA was not checked. The CDR3 length equals 12 residues, ends included. In germline, CDR1 is SGHAT, CDR2 FQNNGV. CDR3 loop: CASSDSNRGQVL.

This clone was observed once. V usage is TRBV7-9 and J usage is TRBJ2-3, with TRBD2 matching 11 bases. V was pared by 5 bases and J by 4 bases, with 11 bases of the junction left unmatched. The CDR3 is made up of 17 amino acids. Germline CDR1 and CDR2: SEHNR and FQNEAQ (reference sequence). This chain's CDR3 is CASSIRSGGALADTQYF. In DNA form, the CDR3 reads TGTGCCAGCAGCATCCGTAGCGGGGGGGCCTTAGCAGATACGCAGTATTTT.

The CDR3: CASSEGLTGAQHF. CDR3 nucleotides: TGTGCCAGCAGTGAAGGGCTTACCGGGGCCCAGCATTTT. V and J are TRBV2 and TRBJ1-5; no reliable D call. Per the germline V gene, CDR1 is SNHLY and CDR2 is FYNNEI. Trimming left V 1 base short and J 11 bases short, with 12 bases between. The CDR3 consists of 13 residues.

V and J are TRBV2 and TRBJ2-7; TRBD1 might be the D (6 bases). The V end was cut by 7 bases, the J end by 7 bases, with 20 bases between. CDR1 SNHLY and CDR2 FYNNEI come from the germline V gene. This CDR3 is 14 amino acids long. The CDR3 DNA follows: TGTGCCAGCACCCAGGGGCGGCAGTCGGGGGAGCAGTACTTC. Translated, it gives CASTQGRQSGEQYF.